The rows below give T cell receptor beta chains drawn from one sample of a study of T cell responses to AZD1222 COVID-19 vaccine. Assay used: immunoSEQ multiplex PCR; TCRdb lists only in-frame clones, some missing. The data show approximately 110,000 clones, about four fifths seen once. The material was peripheral blood, obtained on day 0 of AZD1222 vaccination. These receptors all stem from an adult in good health. CDR3s include the opening cysteine and the closing phenylalanine or tryptophan. The order of the fields is clone size, V gene, D gene, J gene, CDR3 DNA, CDR3 protein. The D gene is left open where the match is weak. A clone size is listed for some rows: how often the clone was seen (once, few, many), or a class if it is expanded.

-	TRBV2	-	TRBJ1-3	TGTGCCAGCAGTGTTGCAGGGCGAGTAGGAAACACCATATATTTT	CASSVAGRVGNTIYF
few	TRBV4-3	-	TRBJ1-1	TGCGCCAGCAGCCAAGCCCGGGGGGGAACCACTGAAGCTTTCTTT	CASSQARGGTTEAFF
-	TRBV30	-	TRBJ1-6	TGTGCCTGGATCTCGTGTTGGTCAGACCTGGGCTCCTATAATTCACCCCTCCACTTT	CAWISCWSDLGSYNSPLHF
-	TRBV7-3	TRBD2	TRBJ2-7	TGTGCCAGCAGCGGACTAGCGCCTTTCTACGAGCAGTACTTC	CASSGLAPFYEQYF
-	TRBV2	-	TRBJ1-1	TGTGCCAGTAATTTTAAGGGGCCGCACACTGAAGCTTTCTTT	CASNFKGPHTEAFF
-	TRBV5-1	-	TRBJ1-1	TGCGCCAGCAGCGAGAGGGAGAACCGACAGAGTGAAGCTTTCTTT	CASSERENRQSEAFF
few	TRBV6-5	-	TRBJ2-7	TGTGCCAGCAGTTACCAAGGCAGCCTGTACTTC	CASSYQGSLYF
-	TRBV25-1	-	TRBJ1-2	TGTGCCAGCAGTGACGATACCCCCTCGGCGGGGAAAGGCTACACCTTC	CASSDDTPSAGKGYTF
-	TRBV27	-	TRBJ2-7	TGTGCCAGCAGTTCGATTCTATCCGGGACGGTTTACGAGCAGTACTTC	CASSSILSGTVYEQYF
few	TRBV5-1	TRBD2	TRBJ2-7	TGCGCCAGCACCGTAGCGGGGGACTCCTACGAGCAGTACTTC	CASTVAGDSYEQYF